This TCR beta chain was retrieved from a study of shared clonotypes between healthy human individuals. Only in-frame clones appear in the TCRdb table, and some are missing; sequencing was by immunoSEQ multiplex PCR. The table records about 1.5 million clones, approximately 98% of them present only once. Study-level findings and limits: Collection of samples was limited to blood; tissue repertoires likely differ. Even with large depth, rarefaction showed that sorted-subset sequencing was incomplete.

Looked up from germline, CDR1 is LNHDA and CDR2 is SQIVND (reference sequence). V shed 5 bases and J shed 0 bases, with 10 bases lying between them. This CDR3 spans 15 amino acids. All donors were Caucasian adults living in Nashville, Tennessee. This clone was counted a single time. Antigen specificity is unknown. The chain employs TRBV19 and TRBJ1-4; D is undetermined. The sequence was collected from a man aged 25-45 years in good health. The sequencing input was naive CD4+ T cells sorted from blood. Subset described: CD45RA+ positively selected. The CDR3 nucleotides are TGTGCCAGTAGTTCGGCCCGTGCAACTAATGAAAAACTGTTTTTT. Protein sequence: CASSSARATNEKLFF. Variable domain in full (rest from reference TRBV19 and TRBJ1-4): DGGITQSPKYLFRKEGQNVTLSCEQNLNHDAMYWYRQDPGQGLRLIYYSQIVNDFQKGDIAEGYSVSREKKESFPLTVTSAQKNPTAFYLCASSSARATNEKLFFGSGTQLSVL.